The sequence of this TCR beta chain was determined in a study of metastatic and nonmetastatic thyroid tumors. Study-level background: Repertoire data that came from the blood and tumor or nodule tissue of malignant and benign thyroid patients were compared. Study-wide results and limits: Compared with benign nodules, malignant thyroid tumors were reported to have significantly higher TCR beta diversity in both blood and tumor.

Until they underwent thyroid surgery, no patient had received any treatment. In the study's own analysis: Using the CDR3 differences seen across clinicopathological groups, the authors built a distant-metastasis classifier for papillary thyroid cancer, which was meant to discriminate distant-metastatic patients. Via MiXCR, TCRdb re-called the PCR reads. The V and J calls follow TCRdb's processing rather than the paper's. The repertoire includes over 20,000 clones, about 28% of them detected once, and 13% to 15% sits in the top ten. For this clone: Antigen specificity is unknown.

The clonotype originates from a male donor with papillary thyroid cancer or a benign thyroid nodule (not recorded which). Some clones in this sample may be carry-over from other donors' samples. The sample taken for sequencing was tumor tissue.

The CDR3 nucleotides read TGCAGTGCTAGGCCACTAGCATCAGAGACCCAGTACTTC. Its protein is CSARPLASETQYF. The chain links TRBV20-1 to TRBJ2-5, with D possibly TRBD2 on 6 matching bases. V was trimmed by 3 bases and J by 4 bases, leaving 12 bases between them. Germline V gene sequence: CDR1 DFQATT, CDR2 SNEGSKA (reference sequence). This CDR3 has 13 amino acids.